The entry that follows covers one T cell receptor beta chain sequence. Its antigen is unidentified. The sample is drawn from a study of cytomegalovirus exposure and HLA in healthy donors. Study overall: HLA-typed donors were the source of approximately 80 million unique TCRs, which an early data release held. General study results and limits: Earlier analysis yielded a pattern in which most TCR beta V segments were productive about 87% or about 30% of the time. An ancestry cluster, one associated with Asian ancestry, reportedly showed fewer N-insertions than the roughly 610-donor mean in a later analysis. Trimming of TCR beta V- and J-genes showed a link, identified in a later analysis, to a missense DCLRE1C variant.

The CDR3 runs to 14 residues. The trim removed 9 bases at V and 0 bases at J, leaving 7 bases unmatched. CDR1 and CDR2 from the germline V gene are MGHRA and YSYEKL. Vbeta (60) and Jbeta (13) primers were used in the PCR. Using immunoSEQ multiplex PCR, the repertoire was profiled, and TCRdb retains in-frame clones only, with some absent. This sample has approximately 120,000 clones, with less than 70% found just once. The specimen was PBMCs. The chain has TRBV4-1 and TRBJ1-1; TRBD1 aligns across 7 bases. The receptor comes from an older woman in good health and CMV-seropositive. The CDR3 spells CASRGPLVNTEAFF. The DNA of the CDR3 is TGCGCCAGTAGGGGGCCACTTGTGAACACTGAAGCTTTCTTT.